The rows below give T cell receptor beta chains drawn from one sample of a study of blood T cell repertoires in COVID-19. Repertoires were generated with immunoSEQ multiplex PCR, while TCRdb's copy carries only in-frame clones and drops some. The table lists tens of thousands of clones, around four fifths of them singletons, with 12% in the top ten. The specimen was peripheral blood. Receptors were obtained from a human donor in a cohort sampled during active COVID-19. Both conserved end residues are part of each CDR3. A D gene is named only where the DNA matches it firmly. A clone size is listed for some rows: how often the clone was seen (once, few, many), or a class if it is expanded.

CDR3nt | CDR3aa | j_gene | v_gene | d_gene | abundance
TGTGCCAGCAGCTCCCGGCTAGCGGGGGGCCTTGAATCCGGGGAGCTGTTTTTT | CASSSRLAGGLESGELFF | TRBJ2-2 | TRBV11-3 | TRBD2 | -
TGTGCCAGCAGCTTGTGGGGGGACTATGGCTACACCTTC | CASSLWGDYGYTF | TRBJ1-2 | TRBV5-4 | - | -
TGTGCCAGCAGTGGACAGGGCGACGGCCACGAGCAGTACTTC | CASSGQGDGHEQYF | TRBJ2-7 | TRBV2 | TRBD1 | -
TGTGCCAGCAGCCACGGGGGGGTGAAGACAGATACGCAGTATTTT | CASSHGGVKTDTQYF | TRBJ2-3 | TRBV6-2/TRBV6-3 | TRBD2 | -
TGTGCCAGCAGCCAAGGAATAGGCGGAACCCCCCTCTATGGCTACACCTTC | CASSQGIGGTPLYGYTF | TRBJ1-2 | TRBV4-2 | - | -
TGTGCCAGCAGTTCCCCGGACAGGGGAAGCAATCAGCCCCAGCATTTT | CASSSPDRGSNQPQHF | TRBJ1-5 | TRBV6-2/TRBV6-3 | TRBD1 | -
TGTGCCAGCCGGGCAGGGGACTATGGCTACACCTTC | CASRAGDYGYTF | TRBJ1-2 | TRBV3-1/TRBV3-2 | - | -
TGTGCCAGCAGCCCTCGCCAAGGCGGGAACACTGAAGCTTTCTTT | CASSPRQGGNTEAFF | TRBJ1-1 | TRBV27 | - | -
TGTGCCAGTAGTATAGTGCTCGGGTTTAACACTGAAGCTTTCTTT | CASSIVLGFNTEAFF | TRBJ1-1 | TRBV19 | - | -
TGTGCCAGCAGTTTGGAAAGGGACACCGTCTACGAGCAGTACTTC | CASSLERDTVYEQYF | TRBJ2-7 | TRBV28 | - | -
TGTGCCAGCAGTTTTCGACAGGGTCCCTACGAGCAGTACTTC | CASSFRQGPYEQYF | TRBJ2-7 | TRBV27 | TRBD1 | once
TGTGCCAGCAGCTATAGCGGGGGGGCCTACAATGAGCAGTTCTTC | CASSYSGGAYNEQFF | TRBJ2-1 | TRBV11-3 | TRBD2 | -
TGTGCCAGCAGCAGTCAGTATTATAATTCACCCCTCCACTTT | CASSSQYYNSPLHF | TRBJ1-6 | TRBV9 | - | few
TGTGCCAGCAGTGACAGGGTCTACGAGCAGTACTTC | CASSDRVYEQYF | TRBJ2-7 | TRBV12-3/TRBV12-4 | TRBD1 | -
TGTGCCTGGAGTGTAACGGGGACTGAAGCTTTCTTT | CAWSVTGTEAFF | TRBJ1-1 | TRBV30 | - | -
TGTGCCAGCAGACATAGCGGGAGGGCGGGCGAGCAGTACTTC | CASRHSGRAGEQYF | TRBJ2-7 | TRBV28 | TRBD2 | -
TGTGCCAGCAGCCAAGGCGGGTCGAACACAGATACGCAGTATTTT | CASSQGGSNTDTQYF | TRBJ2-3 | TRBV4-2 | - | -
TGCGCCAGCAGCTTGGGGGGGCCCACTGGGGCCAACGTCCTGACTTTC | CASSLGGPTGANVLTF | TRBJ2-6 | TRBV5-1 | - | -
TGTGCCAGCAGTTACTCGAGACAGCTTAATCAGCCCCAGCATTTT | CASSYSRQLNQPQHF | TRBJ1-5 | TRBV6-5 | - | once
TGTGCCAGCAGCTCCGCCGGAGATACGCAGTATTTT | CASSSAGDTQYF | TRBJ2-3 | TRBV28 | - | -
TGTGCCACCAGTGATACGGTTAGCGGGGACTACGAGCAGTACTTC | CATSDTVSGDYEQYF | TRBJ2-7 | TRBV24-1 | TRBD2 | -
TGTGCCAGCACCGGCCCCCCGGGGACAGGGACTGGGGCCAACGTCCTGACTTTC | CASTGPPGTGTGANVLTF | TRBJ2-6 | TRBV28 | TRBD1 | -
TGCGCCAGCAGCCCCGGTCCGGGACAGGGATCCTACGAGCAGTACTTC | CASSPGPGQGSYEQYF | TRBJ2-7 | TRBV4-3 | TRBD1 | -
TGCAGCGTTGACTTACTTCACTATGGCTACACCTTC | CSVDLLHYGYTF | TRBJ1-2 | TRBV29-1 | - | -
TGTGCCAGCAGTCTAGACAGGGGGCCGGGGGAGCAGTACTTC | CASSLDRGPGEQYF | TRBJ2-7 | TRBV6-5 | TRBD1 | -
TGTGCCAGCAGTGTACAGGGAGACTACACCTTC | CASSVQGDYTF | TRBJ1-2 | TRBV25-1 | - | -
TGTGCCAGCAGTGCCAACCAGGGGTTGGGTGAGCAGTTCTTC | CASSANQGLGEQFF | TRBJ2-1 | TRBV27 | - | once
TGCGCCAGCAGCCGTACAGGGGTTGTCGACACTGAAGCTTTCTTT | CASSRTGVVDTEAFF | TRBJ1-1 | TRBV4-3 | TRBD1 | once
TGCGCCAGCAGCCAAGAACCTCAGGGGAATCAAGAGACCCAGTACTTC | CASSQEPQGNQETQYF | TRBJ2-5 | TRBV4-3 | - | -
TGCGCCAGCAGCCTTACAGCCCGACAGGGTACCGTCTATGGCTACACCTTC | CASSLTARQGTVYGYTF | TRBJ1-2 | TRBV4-1 | TRBD1 | -
TGCGCCAGCAGCCAACCGTTCGCGGGGACCCAAGAGACCCAGTACTTC | CASSQPFAGTQETQYF | TRBJ2-5 | TRBV4-1 | - | -
TGTGCCAGCAGCTACCACCTGGCTAGCGAGGCCCCCTACGAGCAGTACTTC | CASSYHLASEAPYEQYF | TRBJ2-7 | TRBV7-2 | - | -
TGTGCCACCAGTGATTTAGCTGATACGCAGTATTTT | CATSDLADTQYF | TRBJ2-3 | TRBV24-1 | - | -
TGTGCCAGCAGGACAGGGGGGGAGACCCAGTACTTC | CASRTGGETQYF | TRBJ2-5 | TRBV2 | TRBD1 | -
TGCGCCAGCAGCTCCGGACAGGGGAGCTACGAGCAGTACTTC | CASSSGQGSYEQYF | TRBJ2-7 | TRBV5-1 | TRBD1 | -
TGTGCCAGCAGTTACCCTGCGACTGACGAGCAGTACTTC | CASSYPATDEQYF | TRBJ2-7 | TRBV6-2/TRBV6-3 | - | -
TGCAGTGCTAGTTCACGGGACAGGGGCCACGAGCAGTACTTC | CSASSRDRGHEQYF | TRBJ2-7 | TRBV20-1 | TRBD1 | -
TGTGCCAGCAGCCGCCAGGGCAATCAGCCCCAGCATTTT | CASSRQGNQPQHF | TRBJ1-5 | TRBV7-2 | - | -
TGTGCCAGCAGTACACCCGGGACTAGCTACGAGCAGTACTTC | CASSTPGTSYEQYF | TRBJ2-7 | TRBV7-2 | TRBD2 | -
TGTGCCAGCTCACCCCGGACAGGAGGGCCCTCCTGGTACAATGAGCAGTTCTTC | CASSPRTGGPSWYNEQFF | TRBJ2-1 | TRBV18 | - | -
TGTGCCAGCCCCGGGAGCTACGGTGGCGGCTACACCTTC | CASPGSYGGGYTF | TRBJ1-2 | TRBV7-9 | - | -
TGTACCAGTAGTCCCACAGGGGCGGGAGGTGAAAAACTGTTTTTT | CTSSPTGAGGEKLFF | TRBJ1-4 | TRBV19 | TRBD1 | once
TGTGCCAGCAGCCAAGATCTTACAGGGGGTCGGGGCTACACCTTC | CASSQDLTGGRGYTF | TRBJ1-2 | TRBV3-1/TRBV3-2 | TRBD1 | -
TGTGCCAGCAGCTCGGGGGGAAACTCTGGAAACACCATATATTTT | CASSSGGNSGNTIYF | TRBJ1-3 | TRBV5-4 | - | -
TGTGCCAGCTCATTCCCAGGGGGACGAAACAATGAGCAGTTCTTC | CASSFPGGRNNEQFF | TRBJ2-1 | TRBV18 | TRBD1 | -
TGTGCCACCTCTAACAGGGGGAGGGAATACGAGCAGTACTTC | CATSNRGREYEQYF | TRBJ2-7 | TRBV5-8 | - | -
TGTGCCAGCACCTTGGCTCAAGGCGGGAGTTTTGAGCAGTTCTTC | CASTLAQGGSFEQFF | TRBJ2-1 | TRBV7-9 | TRBD2 | -
TGTGCCAGCAGTTGGGACAGGGGGAGCCGGTACCAAGAGACCCAGTACTTC | CASSWDRGSRYQETQYF | TRBJ2-5 | TRBV2 | TRBD1 | -
TGTGCCAGCAGTTTAAGTCCAGGGGGCGAAGCTTTCTTT | CASSLSPGGEAFF | TRBJ1-1 | TRBV28 | TRBD1 | -
TGTGCCACCAGTGACCCCACAGGGCCCCGAGGAGCTTTCTTT | CATSDPTGPRGAFF | TRBJ1-1 | TRBV24-1 | - | -
TGTGCCAGCAGCCACAAACTAGCGGGGGGCCTAGTGGCAGATACGCAGTATTTT | CASSHKLAGGLVADTQYF | TRBJ2-3 | TRBV4-2 | TRBD2 | -
TGTGCCTGGAGTGTACGCGGTCACATAGGGGAGCTGTTTTTT | CAWSVRGHIGELFF | TRBJ2-2 | TRBV30 | - | -